One and the same sample provided the 21 T cell receptor beta chains below, sequenced in a study of cytomegalovirus exposure and HLA in healthy donors. Primers included in the PCR were 60 Vbeta and 13 Jbeta primers. TCRdb's table, derived via immunoSEQ multiplex PCR, lists solely in-frame clones and lacks some. The sample shows around 36,000 clones, roughly four fifths of them seen only once. The sample comprised PBMCs. These TCRs come from a woman in her thirties or forties in good health and CMV-seronegative.

The chain recombines TRBV5-1 with TRBJ2-3; 13 bases are a match to TRBD2. Germline V gives CDR1 SGHRS, CDR2 YFSETQ. V dropped 4 bases and J dropped 3; count of bases not matched to a gene: 5. CDR3 length: 16 residues. The CDR3: CASSRTSGGLTDTQYF. The CDR3 nucleotides read TGCGCCAGCAGCAGGACTAGCGGGGGCCTAACAGATACGCAGTATTTT.

This rearrangement joins TRBV14 to TRBJ2-1, with TRBD1 as a possible D gene (5 bases). Germline V gene sequence: CDR1 SGHDN, CDR2 FVKESK. Trimming pared 0 bases from V and 4 bases from J, leaving 7 bases between. CDR3 length: 14 residues. The CDR3 region is CASSQEYRYNEQFF. Written as DNA, the CDR3 is TGTGCCAGCAGCCAAGAGTACAGGTACAATGAGCAGTTCTTC.

The chain links TRBV5-4 to TRBJ2-7; a weak D match, TRBD2 (5 bases). V was trimmed by 9 bases and J by 3 bases, leaving 10 bases between them. The CDR3 sequence is 11 residues long. Germline assignment: CDR1 SGHNT and CDR2 YYREEE (reference sequence). The CDR3 sequence is CANDGLYEQYF. The CDR3 DNA reads TGTGCCAATGACGGACTCTACGAGCAGTACTTC.

V and J are TRBV5-1 and TRBJ1-1; D is possibly TRBD1 (5 bases). This CDR3 is built from 14 residues. The V and J ends lost 1 base and 1 base respectively, with 8 bases between them. Per the germline V gene, CDR1 is SGHRS and CDR2 is YFSETQ. CDR3 amino acids: CASSLYQGNTEAFF. Written as DNA, the CDR3 is TGCGCCAGCAGCTTGTACCAGGGGAACACTGAAGCTTTCTTT.

This clone was seen more than once but under ten times. CDR3 loop: CASSIDQQVNYGYTF. The CDR3, as DNA: TGTGCCAGTAGTATAGATCAACAGGTCAACTATGGCTACACCTTC. The V and J genes are TRBV19 and TRBJ1-2, with D tentatively TRBD1 (5 bases). Germline values: CDR1 LNHDA, CDR2 SQIVND (reference sequence). The CDR3 sequence is 15 residues long. V lost 0 bases and J lost 2, with 10 bases in between.

The chain recombines TRBV5-4 with TRBJ2-5; tentatively, D is TRBD1 (6 bases). The CDR3 length is 14 residues. The V gene lost 0 bases and the J gene lost 1 base, with 7 bases spanning the gap. CDR1 is SGHNT, CDR2 YYREEE, per germline (reference sequence). CDR3 sequence reads: CASSLGGGQETQYF. CDR3 coding DNA: TGTGCCAGCAGCTTGGGAGGGGGCCAAGAGACCCAGTACTTC.

The V call is TRBV13, the J call TRBJ2-3; maybe TRBD2 (6 bases). The germline V gene encodes CDR1 PRHDT and CDR2 FYEKMQ (reference sequence). The CDR3 runs to 15 residues. Trimming removed 0 bases at V and 10 bases at J, with 17 bases between. Written as DNA, the CDR3 is TGTGCCAGCAGCTTAGGCATGGCGGGGATCCGGGCGCAGTATTTT. This gives the protein CASSLGMAGIRAQYF.

The chain couples TRBV5-1 to TRBJ2-6; no definite D call. The CDR3 is made up of 15 amino acids. Germline V gene lookup returns CDR1 SGHRS and CDR2 YFSETQ. The ends were cut back, 4 bases at V and 0 bases at J, with 8 bases in the middle. DNA for the CDR3: TGCGCCAGCAGCGCCCAGTTCTCTGGGGCCAACGTCCTGACTTTC. This sequence encodes CASSAQFSGANVLTF.

The J gene is TRBJ2-1, the V gene TRBV19; 7 bases agree with TRBD2. With 1 base clipped from V and 4 bases from J, the junction kept 1 base outside the gene matches. This CDR3 has 14 residues. Germline V gene sequence: CDR1 LNHDA, CDR2 SQIVND (reference sequence). The DNA of the CDR3 is TGTGCCAGTAGTATAGGCGGGGGTTACAATGAGCAGTTCTTC. Its translation is CASSIGGGYNEQFF.

The CDR3 spells CASSQGLRLAGELDTQYF. Here the CDR3 DNA reads TGCGCCAGCAGCCAAGGCTTGCGACTAGCGGGGGAACTGGATACGCAGTATTTT. V is TRBV4-3 and J is TRBJ2-3, with 12 bases lining up with TRBD2. The CDR3 is 18 amino acids. Germline CDR1 LGHNA, CDR2 YSLEER. The ends lost 1 base at V and 6 bases at J; junction bases unmatched: 11.

This clone has only a few counts. This chain connects TRBV4-1 to TRBJ1-2, with D possibly matching TRBD1 (5 bases). The CDR3 covers 15 residues. CDR1 is MGHRA and CDR2 is YSYEKL in the germline V gene. Trimming pared 5 bases from V and 2 bases from J, leaving 15 bases between. CDR3 in DNA: TGCGCCAGCAGCTCTCCGATTCGGGGGAACTATGGCTACACCTTC. Protein sequence: CASSSPIRGNYGYTF.

In this sample, this clone turned up a few times. The chain employs TRBV10-3 and TRBJ1-6; TRBD1 matches 9 bases. After removal of 6 bases from V and 3 bases from J, the junction contained 6 bases not matched to a gene. Germline lookup yields CDR1 ENHRY and CDR2 SYGVKD. This CDR3 contains 16 residues. CDR3 protein: CAISSTGGYYNSPLHF. CDR3 in DNA: TGTGCCATCAGCTCCACAGGGGGCTACTATAATTCACCCCTCCACTTT.

The gene calls are TRBV29-1 and TRBJ1-1; weak D call: TRBD1 (6 bases). The length of the CDR3 is 13 residues. Germline-derived CDR1 and CDR2 are SQVTM and ANQGSEA. V lost 6 bases to trimming and J lost 0 bases, with 11 bases between them. CDR3 coding DNA: TGCAGCGTCACTAGGGGGATGAACACTGAAGCTTTCTTT. It codes for CSVTRGMNTEAFF.

The chain is built from TRBV6-4 and TRBJ2-3; TRBD2 aligns across 10 bases. The germline V gene has CDR1 MRHNA and CDR2 SNTAGT. There are 15 residues in the CDR3. Losses at the gene ends were 0 bases for V and 6 bases for J; bases not matched to a gene: 3. The CDR3 nucleotides are TGTGCCAGCAGTGACTCTACTAGCGGGGTTGATACGCAGTATTTT. As protein: CASSDSTSGVDTQYF.

The gene calls are TRBV7-2 and TRBJ2-6; the D gene is possibly TRBD1 (5 bases). CDR1 and CDR2 from the germline V gene are SGHTA and FQGNSA. The CDR3 has 15 residues. Trimming removed 5 bases at V and 0 bases at J, with 8 bases between. CDR3 loop: CASSPQVSGANVLTF. DNA of the CDR3: TGTGCCAGCAGCCCACAGGTCTCTGGGGCCAACGTCCTGACTTTC.

This chain joins TRBV2 and TRBJ1-2, with 10 bases aligning to TRBD1. The V gene end was trimmed by 7 bases and the J gene end by 2 bases; junction bases not matched to a gene: 4. This CDR3 is built from 14 residues. Germline V gene data show CDR1 as SNHLY and CDR2 as FYNNEI. CDR3 nucleotides: TGTGCCAGCACCCTGGACAGGGGGAACTATGGCTACACCTTC. It translates to CASTLDRGNYGYTF.

The CDR3 sequence is CASSRDTSYEQYF. CDR3 in DNA: TGTGCCAGCAGCCGGGACACCTCCTACGAGCAGTACTTC. The gene calls are TRBV4-2 and TRBJ2-7, with a weak D call TRBD1 (6 bases). The germline V gene has CDR1 LGHNA and CDR2 YNFKEQ. Between the trimmed V and J ends, which lost 4 bases and 0 bases, there was a span of 7 bases. There are 13 residues in the CDR3.

This clone showed up just a few times. The chain uses TRBV7-2 and TRBJ1-2; no clear D gene. This CDR3 is 14 amino acids long. The V end was cut by 5 bases, the J end by 5 bases, with 15 bases between. The germline V gene encodes CDR1 SGHTA and CDR2 FQGNSA. CDR3 in DNA: TGTGCCAGCAGCCCAGGAGGCCCCCTATATGGCTACACCTTC. Amino acids: CASSPGGPLYGYTF.

This chain connects TRBV7-2 to TRBJ1-6; 7 bases fit TRBD1. Germline V gene data show CDR1 as SGHTA and CDR2 as FQGNSA. This CDR3 region has 15 residues. J was trimmed by 7 bases and V by 2 bases; bases with no gene match: 5. The CDR3 loop is CASSLQTGSNSPLHF. The CDR3 DNA reads TGTGCCAGCAGCTTACAGACAGGGTCCAATTCACCCCTCCACTTT.

The chain joins TRBV27 to TRBJ2-7, with a tentative D call TRBD1 (6 bases). V lost 6 bases and J 3 bases, leaving 9 bases between the germline ends. Germline-derived CDR1 and CDR2 are MNHEY and SMNVEV (reference sequence). The length of the CDR3 is 12 residues. CDR3 amino acids: CASRAGDYEQYF. CDR3 bases: TGTGCCAGCAGGGCAGGGGACTACGAGCAGTACTTC.

The chain employs TRBV15 and TRBJ2-5, with D perhaps TRBD1 (5 bases). Germline V gene lookup returns CDR1 LNHNV and CDR2 YYDKDF (reference sequence). The CDR3 runs 14 residues. V was cut by 1 base and J by 5 bases, with 11 bases left in between. The CDR3 sequence is CATSRGGPSETQYF. DNA for the CDR3: TGTGCCACCAGCAGAGGGGGCCCCAGTGAGACCCAGTACTTC.